One and the same sample provided the 18 T cell receptor beta chains below, sequenced in a study of Tregs in tolerant kidney transplant recipients. Clones were read by immunoSEQ multiplex PCR, and TCRdb kept only the in-frame ones, dropping some. In the table there are around 98,000 clones, under 95% of which are singletons. The sequences come from CD4+ T cells from blood, collected before the transplant. The receptors here all came from a human donor who received a combined kidney and bone marrow transplant.

This CDR3 is CASSQQGYSYNEQFF. The CDR3 DNA reads as TGTGCCAGCAGTCAACAGGGGTACTCCTACAATGAGCAGTTCTTC. J is TRBJ2-1 and V is TRBV6-5, with TRBD1 identical over 7 bases. Germline loops: CDR1 MNHEY, CDR2 SVGAGI. CDR3 size: 15 residues. Trimming at V came to 5 bases and at J to 0 bases, leaving 4 bases not matched to a gene.

V usage is TRBV5-6 and J usage is TRBJ1-5; possible D gene TRBD1, 6 bases. Germline loops: CDR1 SGHDT, CDR2 YYEEEE. The V and J ends lost 5 bases and 4 bases respectively, with 16 bases between them. This CDR3 has 15 amino acids. The CDR3 DNA follows: TGTGCCAGCAGTCCCGGGAGGGGGGGAAATCAGCCCCAGCATTTT. Translation: CASSPGRGGNQPQHF.

This clone turned up a few times. This chain joins TRBV2 and TRBJ1-1; D unclear. V was cut by 6 bases and J by 2 bases, with 7 bases left in between. Germline V gene lookup returns CDR1 SNHLY and CDR2 FYNNEI. The CDR3 extends over 12 amino acids. The CDR3 region is CASRRSNTEAFF. Here the CDR3 DNA reads TGTGCCAGCAGGAGGAGCAACACTGAAGCTTTCTTT.

The chain is built from TRBV5-1 and TRBJ1-1, with a possible D match to TRBD1 (6 bases). Germline V gives CDR1 SGHRS, CDR2 YFSETQ. Trimming cost V 9 bases and J 8 bases, with 20 bases left between them. The CDR3 has 13 amino acids. In DNA, the CDR3 is TGCGCCAATTTCAGGACAGAATGGATAGAAGCTTTCTTT. Translation: CANFRTEWIEAFF.

This clone was seen once. The chain combines TRBV27 with TRBJ1-1; D not resolved. Trimming shortened V by 2 bases and J by 3 bases, and 7 bases separated the two germline ends. The CDR3 has 13 residues. CDR1 and CDR2 from the germline V gene are MNHEY and SMNVEV (reference sequence). CDR3 in amino acids: CASSLHSYTEAFF. CDR3 nucleotide sequence: TGTGCCAGCAGTTTACACAGCTACACTGAAGCTTTCTTT.

This chain uses TRBV4-2 with TRBJ1-2; D is unresolved. The ends were cut back, 0 bases at V and 2 bases at J, with 19 bases in the middle. Germline loops: CDR1 LGHNA, CDR2 YNFKEQ. The CDR3 totals 18 residues. For the CDR3, the DNA is TGTGCCAGCAGCCAAGAGCGCGGGAGGATTCCTGGGAACTATGGCTACACCTTC. This encodes CASSQERGRIPGNYGYTF.

This chain connects TRBV16 to TRBJ2-1, with 9 bases aligning to TRBD2. V shed 2 bases, J shed 2 bases, and the junction held 4 bases outside the gene matches. Germline loops: CDR1 KGHSY, CDR2 FQNENV. CDR3 size: 16 residues. The chain's CDR3 is CASSQPPSGTYNEQFF. For the CDR3, the DNA is TGTGCCAGCAGCCAACCCCCTAGCGGGACCTACAATGAGCAGTTCTTC.

This clone has only one observation. The genes are TRBV5-1 and TRBJ2-2; 9 nucleotides align to TRBD1. The germline V gene encodes CDR1 SGHRS and CDR2 YFSETQ. Germline trimming cut 4 bases from V and 7 bases from J; bases unmatched to any gene: 8. The CDR3 contains 15 residues. The CDR3 protein is CASSQGQGRNGELFF. CDR3 DNA sequence: TGCGCCAGCAGCCAGGGACAGGGAAGAAACGGGGAGCTGTTTTTT.

This chain links TRBV25-1 with TRBJ2-3; a possible D gene is TRBD2 (11 bases). Trimming removed 5 bases from V and 10 bases from J, with 19 bases in between. In germline, CDR1 is MGHDK, CDR2 SYGVNS. The CDR3 runs to 14 residues. The CDR3 here is CASSLAGGTGAQYF. As DNA, the CDR3 is TGTGCCAGCAGTTTAGCGGGAGGGACAGGGGCGCAGTATTTT.

V gene TRBV5-4 combines with J gene TRBJ2-3, with 11 bases that match TRBD2. V gave up 0 bases and J gave up 4 bases; unmatched junction bases: 1. This CDR3 has 15 residues. Germline CDR1 reads SGHNT; CDR2 reads YYREEE (reference sequence). CDR3 residues: CASSLVAGGADTQYF. The CDR3 DNA sequence: TGTGCCAGCAGCTTGGTAGCGGGGGGGGCAGATACGCAGTATTTT.

The chain combines TRBV7-9 with TRBJ2-7, with 8 positions matching TRBD1. The CDR3 contains 14 residues. The germline V gene has CDR1 SEHNR and CDR2 FQNEAQ (reference sequence). Losses at the gene ends were 5 bases for V and 5 bases for J; bases not matched to a gene: 8. The CDR3 here is CASSGRTGMNEQYF. Here the CDR3 DNA reads TGTGCCAGCAGCGGAAGGACAGGGATGAACGAGCAGTACTTC.

This sequence joins TRBV15 and TRBJ1-1; D unresolved. V lost 2 bases, J lost 6 bases, and 13 bases lay in between. This CDR3 is 14 amino acids long. Germline-derived CDR1 and CDR2 are LNHNV and YYDKDF (reference sequence). The CDR3 DNA follows: TGTGCCACCAGCAGACCCGAGGGTTGGGCTGAAGCTTTCTTT. Translating it yields CATSRPEGWAEAFF.

The V call is TRBV5-1, the J call TRBJ2-7, with TRBD1 identical over 9 bases. Germline values: CDR1 SGHRS, CDR2 YFSETQ. CDR3 length: 16 residues. Germline trimming cut 4 bases from V and 6 bases from J; bases unmatched to any gene: 14. The CDR3 here is CASSLSPGQGFGEQYF. The DNA of the CDR3 is TGCGCCAGCAGCCTATCTCCGGGACAGGGATTTGGCGAGCAGTACTTC.

V and J are TRBV23-1 and TRBJ2-1, with TRBD2 matching 13 bases. TRBV23-1 is labeled an ORF, and its function is uncertain. CDR3 length: 18 amino acids. The V segment lost 7 bases and the J segment 2 bases; nucleotides outside the gene matches: 11. DNA for the CDR3: TGCGCCAGCACCCTGACTAGCGGGAGGCAGGGGCCCTACAATGAGCAGTTCTTC. This codes for CASTLTSGRQGPYNEQFF.

The rearrangement joins TRBV2 to TRBJ2-1; TRBD2 matches 10 bases. Losses at the gene ends were 6 bases for V and 5 bases for J; bases not matched to a gene: 7. Looked up from germline, CDR1 is SNHLY and CDR2 is FYNNEI. This CDR3 comprises 15 residues. The CDR3 reads CASRTSGAYHNEQFF. In DNA, the CDR3 is TGTGCCAGCAGAACTAGCGGGGCGTACCACAATGAGCAGTTCTTC.

The gene calls are TRBV30 and TRBJ1-2; a weak D match, TRBD1 (6 bases). CDR3 length: 11 amino acids. Germline assignment: CDR1 GTSNPN and CDR2 SVGIG (reference sequence). The V end was cut by 5 bases, the J end by 7 bases, with 11 bases between. This CDR3 is CAWLGAGGYTF. CDR3 DNA: TGTGCCTGGCTGGGGGCAGGTGGCTACACCTTC. Full variable domain (rest looked up from reference TRBV30 and TRBJ1-2): SQTIHQWPATLVQPVGSPLSLECTVEGTSNPNLYWYRQAAGRGLQLLFYSVGIGQISSEVPQNLSASRPQDRQFILSSKKLLLSDSGFYLCAWLGAGGYTFGSGTRLTVV.

The genes are TRBV18 and TRBJ2-4, with D possibly being TRBD1 (5 bases). The CDR3 runs to 17 residues. Germline-derived CDR1 and CDR2 are KGHSH and LQKENI. With 0 bases removed from V and 3 bases from J, the gap between germline ends came to 15 bases. Written as DNA, the CDR3 is TGTGCCAGCTCACCACCTTACCCATTTCAGGGCAAAAACATTCAGTACTTC. It yields the protein CASSPPYPFQGKNIQYF.

This chain joins TRBV5-4 and TRBJ1-2; possibly TRBD1 for D (5 bases). This CDR3 has 12 residues. Germline V gene data show CDR1 as SGHNT and CDR2 as YYREEE (reference sequence). V was clipped by 5 bases and J by 13 bases, with 18 bases between them. CDR3 nucleotides: TGTGCCAGCAGTTCCGTTAAGGACATATGCACCTTC. This encodes CASSSVKDICTF.